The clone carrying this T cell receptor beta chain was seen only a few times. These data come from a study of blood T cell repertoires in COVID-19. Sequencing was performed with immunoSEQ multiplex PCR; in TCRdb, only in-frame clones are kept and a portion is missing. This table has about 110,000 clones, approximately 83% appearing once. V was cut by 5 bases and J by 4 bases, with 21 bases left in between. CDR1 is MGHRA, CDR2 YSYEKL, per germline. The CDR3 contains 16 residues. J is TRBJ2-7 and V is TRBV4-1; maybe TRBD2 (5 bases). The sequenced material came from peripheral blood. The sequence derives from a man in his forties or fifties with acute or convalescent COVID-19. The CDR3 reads CASSFLDSSWVYEQYF. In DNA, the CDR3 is TGCGCCAGCAGCTTCTTGGACTCCTCGTGGGTATACGAGCAGTACTTC.